This TCR beta chain was profiled in a study of human T cells and chemical hapten exposure. Study-wide findings and caveats: TCRs whose frequency exceeded 1 in 1000 remained the same following DPC sensitization.

Points on this clonotype: Its antigen remains unidentified.

Germline V CDR1 and CDR2: DFQATT, SNEGSKA (reference sequence). Trimming cost V 3 bases and J 3 bases; bases outside gene matches: 4. CDR3 length: 15 amino acids. Separate cDNA molecules received unique molecular identifiers, which the library attached to them. Authors' methods: 90,000 to 100,000 TCRs per sample was the median, with a range of about 20,000 to 690,600. TCRdb analysed the RACE reads with MiXCR anew, one entry per CDR3 protein. The V and J calls were determined by TCRdb, not by the authors. The repertoire holds roughly 40,000 distinct CDR3 sequences, with 9.5% to 15% as singletons. Documented time point: patch test 3, about 24 weeks after DPC sensitization. Described treatment: therapeutic diphenylcyclopropenone sensitization with weekly scalp DPC. Unseparated into fractions, whole blood served as the source from which total RNA was extracted. Alopecia patients between 18 and 70 years old and suitable for DPC were used as donors.

The material sequenced was whole blood, taken in connection with sensitization to the hapten diphenylcyclopropenone (DPC). This TCR was recovered from a woman aged 40 to 50 with alopecia areata. Some clones in this sample may be carry-over from other donors' samples. The chain links TRBV20-1 to TRBJ2-1, with 11 bases that match TRBD2. The chain's CDR3 is CSASSSGRGYNEQFF. The CDR3 DNA reads TGCAGTGCTAGTAGTAGCGGGAGGGGCTACAATGAGCAGTTCTTC.